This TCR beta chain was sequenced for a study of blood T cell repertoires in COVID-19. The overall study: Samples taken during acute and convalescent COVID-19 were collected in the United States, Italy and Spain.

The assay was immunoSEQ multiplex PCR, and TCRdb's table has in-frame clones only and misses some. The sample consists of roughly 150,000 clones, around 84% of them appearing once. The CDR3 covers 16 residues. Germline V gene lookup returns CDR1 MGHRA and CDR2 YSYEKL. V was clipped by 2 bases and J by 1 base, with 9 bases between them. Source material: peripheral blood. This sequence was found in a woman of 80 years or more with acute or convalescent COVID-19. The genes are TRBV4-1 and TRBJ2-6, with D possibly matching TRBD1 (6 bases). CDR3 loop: CASSQQTGSGANVLTF. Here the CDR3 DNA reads TGCGCCAGCAGCCAACAGACAGGATCTGGGGCCAACGTCCTGACTTTC.